This T cell receptor beta chain was sequenced for a study of blood T cell repertoires in COVID-19. Study at large: Material from acute and convalescent COVID-19 was sourced from the United States, Italy and Spain. The analysed material was cDNA or gDNA that came from T cells, B-cell-depleted T cells, or PBMCs.

CDR1 MNHEY and CDR2 SMNVEV come from the germline V gene (reference sequence). This CDR3 is built from 13 residues. Trimming stripped 2 bases from V and 2 bases from J, with 6 bases between. Per the original data handling: Reference gene primer amplification gave nucleated cell count estimates. Assay used: immunoSEQ multiplex PCR; TCRdb lists only in-frame clones, some missing. V and J calls and clone size are as listed in that table; D and trimming were resolved from the DNA. The profile shows approximately 240,000 clones, approximately 84% of them singletons. V and J are TRBV27 and TRBJ1-1; D gene uncertain. Sequencing was carried out using peripheral blood. This sequence was found in a woman between 25 and 40 years old who had recovered from COVID-19. The CDR3 DNA follows: TGTGCCAGCAGTTTACGGAGTAACACTGAAGCTTTCTTT. It encodes CASSLRSNTEAFF.